This T cell receptor (beta chain) was identified during a study of blood T cell repertoires in COVID-19. CDR3 length: 15 amino acids. The germline gives CDR1 KGHSH, CDR2 LQKENI. The trim removed 4 bases at V and 0 bases at J, leaving 5 bases unmatched. Only in-frame clones appear in the TCRdb table, and some are missing; sequencing was by immunoSEQ multiplex PCR. The sample has under 45,000 clones; roughly 90% are singletons. This chain joins TRBV18 and TRBJ2-7; 8 nucleotides line up with TRBD1. This sequence originates from a human donor in a cohort sampled during active COVID-19. The sample taken for sequencing was peripheral blood. This CDR3 is CASSLYRGNSYEQYF. The CDR3 region has the DNA TGTGCCAGCTCACTTTACAGGGGGAACTCCTACGAGCAGTACTTC.